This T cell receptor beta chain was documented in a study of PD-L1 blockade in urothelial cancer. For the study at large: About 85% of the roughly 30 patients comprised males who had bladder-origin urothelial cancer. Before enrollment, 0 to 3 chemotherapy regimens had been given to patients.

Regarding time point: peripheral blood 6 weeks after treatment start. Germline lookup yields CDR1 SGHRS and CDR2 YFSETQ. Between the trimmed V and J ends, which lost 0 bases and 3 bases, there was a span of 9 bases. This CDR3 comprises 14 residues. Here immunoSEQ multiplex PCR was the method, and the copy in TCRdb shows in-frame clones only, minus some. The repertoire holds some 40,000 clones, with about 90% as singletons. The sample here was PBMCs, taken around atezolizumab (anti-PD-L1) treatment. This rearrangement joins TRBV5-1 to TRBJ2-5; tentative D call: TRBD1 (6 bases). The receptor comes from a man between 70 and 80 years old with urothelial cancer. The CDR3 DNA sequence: TGCGCCAGCAGCTTGGAGACAGGCGAAGAGACCCAGTACTTC. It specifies CASSLETGEETQYF. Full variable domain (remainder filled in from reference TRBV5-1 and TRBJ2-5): KAGVTQTPRYLIKTRGQQVTLSCSPISGHRSVSWYQQTPGQGLQFLFEYFSETQRNKGNFPGRFSGRQFSNSRSEMNVSTLELGDSALYLCASSLETGEETQYFGPGTRLLVL.